This T cell receptor beta chain originates from a study of blood T cell repertoires in COVID-19. Across the study: Acute-phase and convalescent COVID-19 samples originated in the United States, Italy and Spain. The cDNA or gDNA used as material had been derived from T cells, B-cell-depleted T cells, or PBMCs.

The protocol was immunoSEQ multiplex PCR, while the TCRdb copy is restricted to in-frame clones and leaves out a portion. The profile shows roughly 350,000 clones, 85% of them singletons. This clone was counted only a few times. CDR1 and CDR2 (germline): SGDLS, YYNGEE. The CDR3 loop spans 13 amino acids. V was pared by 2 bases and J by 4 bases, with 10 bases between. The sequencing input was peripheral blood. The J gene is TRBJ2-7, the V gene TRBV9; D is possibly TRBD1 (6 bases). This receptor was obtained from a woman younger than 35 with acute or convalescent COVID-19. The CDR3 reads CASSVTQGYEQYF. DNA for the CDR3: TGTGCCAGCAGCGTGACGCAGGGGTACGAGCAGTACTTC.